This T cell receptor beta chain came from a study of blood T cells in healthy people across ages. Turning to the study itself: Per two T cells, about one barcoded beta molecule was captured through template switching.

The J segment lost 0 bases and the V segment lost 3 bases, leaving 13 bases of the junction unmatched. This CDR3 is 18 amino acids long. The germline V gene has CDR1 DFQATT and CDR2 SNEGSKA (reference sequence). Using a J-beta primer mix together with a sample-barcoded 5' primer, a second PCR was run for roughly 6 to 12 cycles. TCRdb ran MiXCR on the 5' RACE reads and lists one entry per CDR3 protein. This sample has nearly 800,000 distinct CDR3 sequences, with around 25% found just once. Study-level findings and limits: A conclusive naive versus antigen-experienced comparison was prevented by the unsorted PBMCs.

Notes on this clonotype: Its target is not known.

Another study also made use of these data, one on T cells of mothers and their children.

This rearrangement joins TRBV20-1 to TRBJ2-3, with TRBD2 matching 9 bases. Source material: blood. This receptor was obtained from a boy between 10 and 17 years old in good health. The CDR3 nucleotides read TGCAGTGCTAGCAGTTCGTGGCTAGCGGGGTCTAGCACAGATACGCAGTATTTT. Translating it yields CSASSSWLAGSSTDTQYF.